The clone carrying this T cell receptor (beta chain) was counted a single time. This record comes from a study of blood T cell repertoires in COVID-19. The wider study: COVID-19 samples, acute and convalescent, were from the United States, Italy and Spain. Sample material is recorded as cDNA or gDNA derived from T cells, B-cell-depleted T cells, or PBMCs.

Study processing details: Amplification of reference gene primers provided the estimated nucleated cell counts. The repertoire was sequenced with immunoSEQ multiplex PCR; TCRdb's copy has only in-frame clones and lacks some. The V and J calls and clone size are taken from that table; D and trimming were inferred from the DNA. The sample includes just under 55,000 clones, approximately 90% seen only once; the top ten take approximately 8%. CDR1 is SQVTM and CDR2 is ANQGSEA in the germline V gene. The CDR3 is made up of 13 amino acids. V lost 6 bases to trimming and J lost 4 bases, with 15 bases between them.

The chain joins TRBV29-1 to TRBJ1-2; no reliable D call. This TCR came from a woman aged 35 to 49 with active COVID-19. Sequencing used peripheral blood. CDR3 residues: CSVSKRQSYGYTF. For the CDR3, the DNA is TGCAGCGTCTCTAAGAGGCAGAGCTATGGCTACACCTTC.